A selection of T cell receptor beta chains follows, all from one sample in a study of T cell responses to AZD1222 COVID-19 vaccine. TCRdb's copy holds only in-frame clones and misses some; the assay was immunoSEQ multiplex PCR. This sample carries 75,000 or so clones, around 93% of them seen once, and the ten largest clones take around 30%. Sequences were derived from peripheral blood, sampled 28 days after the second AZD1222 dose. The receptors shown here come from an adult who received the AZD1222 COVID-19 vaccine. Both conserved end residues are part of each CDR3. D genes are given only for firm matches. Size is stated for part of the rows, as once, few or many counts, or as a class when the clone is expanded.

TRBV29-1	.	TRBJ1-2	.	TGCAGCGTTGAACAGGGTGAAAGCTATGGCTACACCTTC	CSVEQGESYGYTF
TRBV28	.	TRBJ1-5	.	TGTGCCACCAGGGGTTATTATAGCAATCAGCCCCAGCATTTT	CATRGYYSNQPQHF
TRBV15	few	TRBJ2-2	.	TGTGCCACCAGAGAGTATGGGGGCGCGGAAACCGGGGAGCTGTTTTTT	CATREYGGAETGELFF
TRBV28	.	TRBJ2-1	.	TGTGCCAGCACCATGGGGTCAGGACTCGGCAATGAGCAGTTCTTC	CASTMGSGLGNEQFF
TRBV18	.	TRBJ2-3	.	TGTGCCAGCTCACAGCAGCGGAGCACAGATACGCAGTATTTT	CASSQQRSTDTQYF
TRBV5-1	.	TRBJ1-1	TRBD1	TGCGCCAGCAGCCTGATTGGGACAGGGGAAACTGAAGCTTTCTTT	CASSLIGTGETEAFF
TRBV5-1	.	TRBJ1-5	TRBD1	TGCGCCAGCAGCGTGACAGGGTCAAGCAATCAGCCCCAGCATTTT	CASSVTGSSNQPQHF
TRBV5-1	.	TRBJ1-4	.	TGCGCCAGCAGCTTGAACCGGGGGGCGCCTAATGAAAAACTGTTTTTT	CASSLNRGAPNEKLFF
TRBV2	.	TRBJ1-3	TRBD1	TGTGCCAGCAGTGAGGCAGGGGGGTACTTCTCTGGAAACACCATATATTTT	CASSEAGGYFSGNTIYF
TRBV5-3	.	TRBJ1-2	TRBD1	TGTGCCAGAAGCTTTCCAGGACGGACAGGGGGAAACTATGGCTACACCTTC	CARSFPGRTGGNYGYTF
TRBV11-2	.	TRBJ2-3	TRBD2	TGTGCCAGCAGCTTCTGGGGGAGGGGTACGGATACGCAGTATTTT	CASSFWGRGTDTQYF
TRBV2	.	TRBJ2-4	TRBD1	TGTGCCAGCAGGCCGGGACAGGGGGCGGGAGCCAAAAACATTCAGTACTTC	CASRPGQGAGAKNIQYF
TRBV7-7	.	TRBJ1-1	TRBD1	TGTGCCAGCAGCCCCGCCCGGACAGGAAGGCTTGCTGAAGCTTTCTTT	CASSPARTGRLAEAFF
TRBV28	.	TRBJ2-2	TRBD2	TGTGCCATCTCAGAGCTCTCGGGAGGAAACCCCGGGGAGCTGTTTTTT	CAISELSGGNPGELFF
TRBV3-1/TRBV3-2	.	TRBJ2-1	.	TGTGCCAGCAGCCAGGGGCCCTCCTGGGAGCAGTTCTTC	CASSQGPSWEQFF